This section outlines one T cell receptor beta chain sequence together with its context. Source study methods: Cell counts per sample came from amplifying reference gene primers. The method was immunoSEQ multiplex PCR; TCRdb's version includes in-frame clones alone and lacks a portion of them. The DNA was the basis for D and trimming; V, J and clone size are from that table. The sample records some 300,000 clones, 75% to 90% being singletons. The data were taken from a study of blood T cell repertoires in COVID-19. Seattle cases were enrolled at active infection and followed longitudinally. With 8 bases clipped from V and 7 bases from J, the junction kept 20 bases outside the gene matches. Germline CDR1 reads MNHEY; CDR2 reads SMNVEV (reference sequence). The CDR3 contains 17 residues.

This chain links TRBV27 with TRBJ2-7, with 10 nucleotides matching TRBD1. The sequenced material came from peripheral blood. This sequence originates from a woman aged 70 to 79 with COVID-19, enrolled during active disease. This CDR3 reads CASGQGARDRGVGEQYF. CDR3 nucleotides: TGTGCCAGCGGCCAGGGGGCGAGGGACAGGGGAGTTGGAGAGCAGTACTTC.